This T cell receptor (beta chain) was obtained from a study of T cells in Graves' hyperthyroidism and ophthalmopathy. The germline V gene has CDR1 MGHDK and CDR2 SYGVNS. Trimming removed 5 bases at V and 8 bases at J, with 24 bases between. This CDR3 is 17 amino acids long. RNA transcripts yielded amplified TCR beta CDR3 regions. HTBI primers drove first-round RT-PCR of the TCR CDR3. A single record per CDR3 protein comes from TCRdb applying MiXCR to the multiplex PCR reads. The sample lists about 540,000 distinct CDR3 sequences; about half were seen once. V is TRBV25-1 and J is TRBJ1-4, with D perhaps TRBD1 (5 bases). Sequenced sample: peripheral blood or thyroid tissue (not recorded which). The TCR was taken from a woman younger than 30 with Graves' hyperthyroidism. CDR3 sequence (DNA): TGTGCCAGCAGTTTCTACCCCACCAGCCCTGAGGGGGAAAAACTGTTTTTT. Translated, it gives CASSFYPTSPEGEKLFF.